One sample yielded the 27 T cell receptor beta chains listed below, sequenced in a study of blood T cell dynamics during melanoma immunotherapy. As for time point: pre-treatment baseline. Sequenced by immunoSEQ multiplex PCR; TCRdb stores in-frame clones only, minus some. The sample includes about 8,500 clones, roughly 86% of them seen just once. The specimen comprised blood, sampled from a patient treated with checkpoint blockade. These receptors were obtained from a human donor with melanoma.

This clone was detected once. CDR3 coding DNA: TGTGCCAGCAGCCAAGTCGGGGGCGAGCAGTACTTC. Translated, it gives CASSQVGGEQYF. The chain combines TRBV4-2 with TRBJ2-7; the D gene is possibly TRBD2 (6 bases). Germline assignment: CDR1 LGHNA and CDR2 YNFKEQ. CDR3 length: 12 residues. V lost 1 base and J 6 bases, leaving 7 bases between the germline ends.

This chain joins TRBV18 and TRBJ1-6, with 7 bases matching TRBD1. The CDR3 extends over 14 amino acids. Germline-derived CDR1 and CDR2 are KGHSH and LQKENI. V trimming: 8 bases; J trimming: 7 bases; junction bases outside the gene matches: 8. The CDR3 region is CASEPGQRNSPLHF. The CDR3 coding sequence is TGTGCCAGCGAACCGGGACAGAGAAATTCACCCCTCCACTTT. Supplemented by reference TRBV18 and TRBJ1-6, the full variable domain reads NAGVMQNPRHLVRRRGQEARLRCSPMKGHSHVYWYRQLPEEGLKFMVYLQKENIIDESGMPKERFSAEFPKEGPSILRIQQVVRGDSAAYFCASEPGQRNSPLHFGNGTRLTVT.

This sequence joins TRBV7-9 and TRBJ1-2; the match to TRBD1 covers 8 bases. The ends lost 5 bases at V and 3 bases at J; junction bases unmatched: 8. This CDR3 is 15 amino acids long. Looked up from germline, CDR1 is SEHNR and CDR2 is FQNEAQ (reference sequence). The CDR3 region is CASSASTGVYYGYTF. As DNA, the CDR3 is TGTGCCAGCAGCGCGTCGACAGGGGTGTACTATGGCTACACCTTC. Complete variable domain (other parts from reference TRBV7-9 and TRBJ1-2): DTGVSQNPRHKITKRGQNVTFRCDPISEHNRLYWYRQTLGQGPEFLTYFQNEAQLEKSRLLSDRFSAERPKGSFSTLEIQRTEQGDSAMYLCASSASTGVYYGYTFGSGTRLTVV.

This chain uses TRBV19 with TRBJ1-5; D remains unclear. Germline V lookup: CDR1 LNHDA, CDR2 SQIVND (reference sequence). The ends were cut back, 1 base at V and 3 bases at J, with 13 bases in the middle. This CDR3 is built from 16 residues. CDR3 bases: TGTGCCAGTAGTATAGTCGGCGGGGAACACAATCAGCCCCAGCATTTT. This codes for CASSIVGGEHNQPQHF.

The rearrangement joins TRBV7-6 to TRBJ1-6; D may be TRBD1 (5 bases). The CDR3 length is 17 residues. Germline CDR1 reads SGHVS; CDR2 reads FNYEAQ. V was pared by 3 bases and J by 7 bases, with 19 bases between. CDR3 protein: CASSLSLGRDANSPLHF. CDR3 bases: TGTGCCAGCAGCTTGTCTTTGGGCAGGGACGCAAATTCACCCCTCCACTTT. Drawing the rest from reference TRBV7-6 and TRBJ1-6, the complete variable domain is GAGVSQSPRYKVTKRGQDVALRCDPISGHVSLYWYRQALGQGPEFLTYFNYEAQQDKSGLPNDRFSAERPEGSISTLTIQRTEQRDSAMYRCASSLSLGRDANSPLHFGNGTRLTVT.

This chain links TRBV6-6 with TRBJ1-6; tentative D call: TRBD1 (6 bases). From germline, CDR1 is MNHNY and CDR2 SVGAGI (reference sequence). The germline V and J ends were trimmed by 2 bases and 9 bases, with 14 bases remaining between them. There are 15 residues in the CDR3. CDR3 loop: CASSYGQGNFSPLHF. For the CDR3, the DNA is TGTGCCAGCAGTTACGGTCAGGGGAATTTTTCACCCCTCCACTTT.

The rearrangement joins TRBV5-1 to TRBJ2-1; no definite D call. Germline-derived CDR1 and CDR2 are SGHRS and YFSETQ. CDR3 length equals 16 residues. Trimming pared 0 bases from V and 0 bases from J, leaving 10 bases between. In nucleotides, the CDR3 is TGCGCCAGCAGCTTGGGTGCGGCGAGCTCCTACAATGAGCAGTTCTTC. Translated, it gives CASSLGAASSYNEQFF.

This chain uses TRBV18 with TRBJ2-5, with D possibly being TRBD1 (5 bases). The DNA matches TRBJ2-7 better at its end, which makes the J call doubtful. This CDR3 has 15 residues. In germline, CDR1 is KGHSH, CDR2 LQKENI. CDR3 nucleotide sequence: TGTGCCAGCTCACCACAAAGGACAACGGCCTACGAGCAGTACTTC. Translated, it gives CASSPQRTTAYEQYF.

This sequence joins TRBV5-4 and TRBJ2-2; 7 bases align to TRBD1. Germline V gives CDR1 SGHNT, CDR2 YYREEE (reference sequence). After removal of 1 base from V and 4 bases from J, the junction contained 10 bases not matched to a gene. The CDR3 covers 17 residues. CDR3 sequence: CASSLFYLTGSTGELFF. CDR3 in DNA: TGTGCCAGCAGCTTGTTTTATTTGACAGGGTCCACCGGGGAGCTGTTTTTT.

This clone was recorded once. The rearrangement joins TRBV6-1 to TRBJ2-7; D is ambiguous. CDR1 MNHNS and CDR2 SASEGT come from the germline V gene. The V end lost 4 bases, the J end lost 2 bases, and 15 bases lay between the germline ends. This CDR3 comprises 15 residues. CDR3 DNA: TGTGCCAGCAGTGCCCAGAAAGTGTCAGCCTACGAGCAGTACTTC. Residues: CASSAQKVSAYEQYF.

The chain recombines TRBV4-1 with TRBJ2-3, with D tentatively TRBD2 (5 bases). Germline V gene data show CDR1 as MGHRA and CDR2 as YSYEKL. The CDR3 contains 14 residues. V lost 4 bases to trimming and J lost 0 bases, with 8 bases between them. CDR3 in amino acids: CASSRGLSTDTQYF. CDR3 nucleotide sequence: TGCGCCAGCAGCCGAGGGCTCAGCACAGATACGCAGTATTTT.

This CDR3 is CASRRDTSVQTQYF. The CDR3, as DNA: TGCGCCAGCAGACGGGACACCTCGGTGCAAACGCAGTATTTT. This rearrangement joins TRBV5-1 to TRBJ2-3; tentative D call: TRBD1 (6 bases). This CDR3 is 14 amino acids long. CDR1 and CDR2 from the germline V gene are SGHRS and YFSETQ. Trimming removed 5 bases at V and 9 bases at J, with 19 bases between.

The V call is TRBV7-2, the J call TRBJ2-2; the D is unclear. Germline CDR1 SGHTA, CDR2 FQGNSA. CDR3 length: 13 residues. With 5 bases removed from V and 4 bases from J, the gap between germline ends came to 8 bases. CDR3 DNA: TGTGCCAGCAGCCCTTCAGCCACCGGGGAGCTGTTTTTT. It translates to CASSPSATGELFF. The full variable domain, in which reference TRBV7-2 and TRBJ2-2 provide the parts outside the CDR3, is GAGVSQSPSNKVTEKGKDVELRCDPISGHTALYWYRQSLGQGLEFLIYFQGNSAPDKSGLPSDRFSAERTGGSVSTLTIQRTQQEDSAVYLCASSPSATGELFFGEGSRLTVL.

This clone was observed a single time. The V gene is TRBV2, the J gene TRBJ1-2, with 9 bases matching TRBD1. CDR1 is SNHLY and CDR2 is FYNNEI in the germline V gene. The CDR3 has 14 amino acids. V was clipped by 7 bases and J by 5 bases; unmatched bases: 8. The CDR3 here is CASNGQGPEYGYTF. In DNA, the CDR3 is TGTGCCAGCAACGGACAGGGGCCCGAGTATGGCTACACCTTC.

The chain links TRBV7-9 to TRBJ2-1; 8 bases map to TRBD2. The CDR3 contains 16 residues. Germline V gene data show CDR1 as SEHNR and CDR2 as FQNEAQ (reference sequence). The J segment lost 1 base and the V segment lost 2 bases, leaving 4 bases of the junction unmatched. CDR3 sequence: CASSLNSGSSYNEQFF. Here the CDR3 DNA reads TGTGCCAGCAGCTTAAACAGCGGGAGTTCCTACAATGAGCAGTTCTTC.

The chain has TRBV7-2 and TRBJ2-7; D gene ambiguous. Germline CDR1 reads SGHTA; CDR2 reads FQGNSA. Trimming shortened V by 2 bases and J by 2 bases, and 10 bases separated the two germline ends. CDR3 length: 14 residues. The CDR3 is CASSLLQAPYEQYF. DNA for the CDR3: TGTGCCAGCAGCTTACTCCAGGCCCCCTACGAGCAGTACTTC. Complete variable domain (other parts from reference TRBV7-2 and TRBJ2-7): GAGVSQSPSNKVTEKGKDVELRCDPISGHTALYWYRQSLGQGLEFLIYFQGNSAPDKSGLPSDRFSAERTGGSVSTLTIQRTQQEDSAVYLCASSLLQAPYEQYFGPGTRLTVT.

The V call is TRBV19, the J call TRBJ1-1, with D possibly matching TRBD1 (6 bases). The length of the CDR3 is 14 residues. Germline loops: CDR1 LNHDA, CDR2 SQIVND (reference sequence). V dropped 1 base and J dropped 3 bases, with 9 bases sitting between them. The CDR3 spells CASSIGGGHTEAFF. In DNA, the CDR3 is TGTGCCAGTAGTATAGGGGGGGGGCACACTGAAGCTTTCTTT.

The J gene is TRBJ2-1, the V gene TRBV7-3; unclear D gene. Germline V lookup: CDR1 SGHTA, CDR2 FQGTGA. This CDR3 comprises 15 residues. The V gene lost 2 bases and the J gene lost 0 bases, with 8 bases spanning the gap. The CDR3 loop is CASSLGLGSYNEQFF. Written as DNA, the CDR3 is TGTGCCAGCAGCTTAGGTCTCGGCTCCTACAATGAGCAGTTCTTC.

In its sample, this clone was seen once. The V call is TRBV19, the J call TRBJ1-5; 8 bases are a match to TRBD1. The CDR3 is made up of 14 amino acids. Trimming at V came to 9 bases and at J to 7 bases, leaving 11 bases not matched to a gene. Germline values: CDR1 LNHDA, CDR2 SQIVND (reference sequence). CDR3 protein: CASRDTGGGQPQHF. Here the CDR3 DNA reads TGTGCCAGCAGGGACACAGGGGGAGGGCAGCCCCAGCATTTT.

The CDR3 DNA reads TGTGCCAGCAGCCCAGGGACCAACTCTGGAAACACCATATATTTT. Translated: CASSPGTNSGNTIYF. The gene calls are TRBV7-6 and TRBJ1-3, with a tentative D call TRBD1 (5 bases). V was shortened by 5 bases and J by 0 bases, with 11 bases between the two germline ends. This CDR3 contains 15 residues. Germline CDR1 SGHVS, CDR2 FNYEAQ.

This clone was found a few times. This CDR3 is CASSVESASYEQYF. CDR3 nucleotides: TGTGCCAGCAGCGTAGAGTCAGCATCCTACGAGCAGTACTTC. This chain connects TRBV9 to TRBJ2-7; D ambiguous. V was shortened by 0 bases and J by 1 base, with 8 bases between the two germline ends. The V gene's germline CDR1 is SGDLS and CDR2 YYNGEE. The CDR3 has 14 amino acids.

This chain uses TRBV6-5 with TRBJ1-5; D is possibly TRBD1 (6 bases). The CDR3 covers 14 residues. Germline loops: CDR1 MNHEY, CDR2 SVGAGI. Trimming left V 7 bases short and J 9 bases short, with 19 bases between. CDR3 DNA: TGTGCCAGCAACCCGGACAGTACTCCCGGGCCCCAGCATTTT. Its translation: CASNPDSTPGPQHF.

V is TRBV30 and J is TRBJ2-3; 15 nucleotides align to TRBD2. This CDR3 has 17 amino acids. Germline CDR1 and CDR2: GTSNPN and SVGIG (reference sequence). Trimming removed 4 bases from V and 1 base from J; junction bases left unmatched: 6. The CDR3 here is CAWKGLAGGSRTDTQYF. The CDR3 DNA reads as TGTGCCTGGAAGGGACTAGCGGGAGGATCGCGCACAGATACGCAGTATTTT.

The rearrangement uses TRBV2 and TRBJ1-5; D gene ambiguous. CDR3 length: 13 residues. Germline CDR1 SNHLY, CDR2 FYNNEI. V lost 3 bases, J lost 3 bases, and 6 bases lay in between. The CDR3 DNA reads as TGTGCCAGCAGTGAGGATCACAATCAGCCCCAGCATTTT. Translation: CASSEDHNQPQHF.

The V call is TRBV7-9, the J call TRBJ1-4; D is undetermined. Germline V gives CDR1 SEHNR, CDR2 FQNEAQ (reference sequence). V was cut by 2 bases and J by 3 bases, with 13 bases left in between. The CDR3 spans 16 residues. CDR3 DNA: TGTGCCAGCAGCTTATTAGGATCCACCCCTAATGAAAAACTGTTTTTT. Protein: CASSLLGSTPNEKLFF.

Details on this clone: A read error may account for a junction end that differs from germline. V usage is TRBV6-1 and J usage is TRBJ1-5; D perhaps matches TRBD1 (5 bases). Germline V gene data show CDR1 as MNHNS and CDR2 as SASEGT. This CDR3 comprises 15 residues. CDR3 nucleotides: TGTGCCATCAGTGAGGGGAGGGGAAACAATCAGCCCCAGCATTTT. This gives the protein CAISEGRGNNQPQHF.

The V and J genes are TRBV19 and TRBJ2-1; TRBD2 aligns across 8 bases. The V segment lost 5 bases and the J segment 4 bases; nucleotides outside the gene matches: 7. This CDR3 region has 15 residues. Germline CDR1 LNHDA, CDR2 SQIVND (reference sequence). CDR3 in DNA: TGTGCCAGTAGTGACCGGGGGGGCTGGTACAATGAGCAGTTCTTC. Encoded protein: CASSDRGGWYNEQFF.